One sample yielded the 3 T cell receptor beta chains listed below, sequenced in a study of breast tumors, draining lymph nodes, adjacent tissues. One entry per CDR3 protein, called by TCRdb with MiXCR from the multiplex PCR reads. The sample yields tens of thousands of distinct CDR3 sequences, roughly 40% seen once. Sequenced material: breast tumor tissue. The source is a female donor with breast cancer. Some clones in this sample may be carry-over from other donors' samples.

This clonotype was detected ten times or more. The chain couples TRBV3-1 to TRBJ1-3, with a weak D call TRBD1 (6 bases). This CDR3 comprises 13 residues. Trimming removed 0 bases from V and 7 bases from J, with 7 bases in between. CDR1 and CDR2 from the germline V gene are LGHDT and YNNKEL (reference sequence). Written as DNA, the CDR3 is TGTGCCAGCAGCCAAGATAGGGGGAACACCATATATTTT. Residues: CASSQDRGNTIYF.

Sample share makes this clonotype medium-sized. The chain combines TRBV5-1 with TRBJ2-7; 8 positions agree with TRBD2. Germline values: CDR1 SGHRS, CDR2 YFSETQ. The length of the CDR3 is 15 residues. The ends lost 0 bases at V and 1 base at J; junction bases unmatched: 3. CDR3 loop: CASSLGSGESYEQYF. For the CDR3, the DNA is TGCGCCAGCAGCTTGGGTAGCGGGGAATCCTACGAGCAGTACTTC.

This clonotype qualifies as medium-sized. The gene calls are TRBV7-2 and TRBJ2-7, with D perhaps matching TRBD1 or TRBD2 (5 bases each). Trimming cost V 5 bases and J 5 bases, with 22 bases left between them. The CDR3 consists of 16 residues. The germline V gene encodes CDR1 SGHTA and CDR2 FQGNSA. Here the CDR3 reads CASSPSTSRGLNEQYF. For the CDR3, the DNA is TGTGCCAGCAGCCCTTCAACTAGTCGGGGCTTAAACGAGCAGTACTTC.